This T cell receptor beta chain was recorded in a study of control samples from healthy donors and cancer patients. Some clones are missing from TCRdb's copy, which holds only in-frame ones; the method was immunoSEQ multiplex PCR. The table has 250,000 to 300,000 clones, over 75% seen once. Germline CDR1 and CDR2: MGHDK and SYGVNS. V was pared by 7 bases and J by 5 bases, with 14 bases between. The CDR3 extends over 13 amino acids. The source is a woman aged 55-69 years with lung cancer. The rearrangement uses TRBV25-1 and TRBJ2-5; the D call may be TRBD1 or TRBD2 (5 bases each). The specimen was PBMCs. CDR3: CASTRDLRETQYF. CDR3 coding DNA: TGTGCCAGCACTCGGGACCTCAGGGAGACCCAGTACTTC.